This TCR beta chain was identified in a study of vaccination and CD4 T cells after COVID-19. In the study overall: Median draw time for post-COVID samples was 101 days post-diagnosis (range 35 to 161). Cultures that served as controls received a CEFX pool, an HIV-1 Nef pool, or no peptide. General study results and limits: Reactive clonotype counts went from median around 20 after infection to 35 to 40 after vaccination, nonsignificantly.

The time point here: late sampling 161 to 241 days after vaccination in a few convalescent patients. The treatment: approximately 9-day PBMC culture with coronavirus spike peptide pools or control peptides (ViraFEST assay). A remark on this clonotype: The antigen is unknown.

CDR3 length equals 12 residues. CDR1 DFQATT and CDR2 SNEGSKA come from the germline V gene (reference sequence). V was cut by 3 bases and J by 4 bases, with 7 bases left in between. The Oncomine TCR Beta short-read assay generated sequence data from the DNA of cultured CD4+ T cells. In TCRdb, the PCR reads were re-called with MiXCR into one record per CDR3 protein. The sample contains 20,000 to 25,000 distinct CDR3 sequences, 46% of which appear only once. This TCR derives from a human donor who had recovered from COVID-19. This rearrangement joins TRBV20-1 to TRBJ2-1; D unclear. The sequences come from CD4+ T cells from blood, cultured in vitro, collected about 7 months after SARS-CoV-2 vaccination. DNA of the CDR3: TGCAGTGCTAGGGGCGGATACAATGAGCAGTTCTTC. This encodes CSARGGYNEQFF.